The 27 T cell receptor beta chains given below trace back to one sample, sequenced in a study of early T cells in non-severe SARS-CoV-2 infection. TCRdb reprocessed the 5' RACE reads via MiXCR and lists one record per CDR3 protein. The sample carries approximately 79,000 distinct CDR3 sequences, around 13% recorded once. What was sequenced was whole blood. The receptors stem from an adult who was a healthcare worker with PCR-confirmed SARS-CoV-2 infection or an uninfected control (not recorded which).

This sequence joins TRBV12-3 or TRBV12-4 and TRBJ2-3; 11 bases map to TRBD1. Unmatched junction bases numbered 6, after V lost 6 bases and J lost 4 bases. The CDR3 has 15 amino acids. Here the CDR3 reads CASRGTGGWADTQYF. The CDR3 bases are TGTGCCAGCAGGGGGACAGGGGGTTGGGCAGATACGCAGTATTTT.

This clonotype showed up many times. CDR3 sequence (DNA): TGCAGCGGCCGGCACGGAGATAAAAACATTCAGTACTTC. It codes for CSGRHGDKNIQYF. The gene calls are TRBV29-1 and TRBJ2-4; D not resolved. The ends were cut back, 7 bases at V and 4 bases at J, with 14 bases in the middle. The V gene's germline CDR1 is SQVTM and CDR2 ANQGSEA. The CDR3 has 13 residues.

This clonotype was counted a few times. The rearrangement joins TRBV20-1 to TRBJ2-3; 11 bases are shared with TRBD2. V was pared by 4 bases and J by 2 bases, with 2 bases of the junction left unmatched. Germline CDR1 is DFQATT and CDR2 is SNEGSKA (reference sequence). The CDR3 totals 14 residues. As DNA, the CDR3 is TGCAGTGCTACGACTAGCGGGAACACAGATACGCAGTATTTT. Translating gives CSATTSGNTDTQYF.

This clonotype came up many times. The chain combines TRBV21-1 with TRBJ2-7; TRBD2, as called in the table, went unchecked against the DNA. TRBV21-1 is given as a pseudogene. The CDR3 contains 16 residues. The CDR3 here is CASNGTSGRTKYEQYF. CDR3 bases: TGTGCCAGCAACGGGACTAGCGGGAGGACTAAGTACGAGCAGTACTTC.

This clonotype was counted a few times. The rearrangement uses TRBV11-2 and TRBJ2-7; 12 bases are a match to TRBD2. The CDR3 contains 15 residues. CDR1 is SGHAT, CDR2 FQNNGV, per germline. The V segment lost 5 bases and the J segment 4 bases; nucleotides outside the gene matches: 6. The CDR3 protein is CASSRPTSGSYEQYF. The DNA for the CDR3 is TGTGCCAGCAGCCGACCGACTAGCGGGAGTTACGAGCAGTACTTC. Filled out from reference TRBV11-2 and TRBJ2-7, the complete variable domain reads EAGVAQSPRYKIIEKRQSVAFWCNPISGHATLYWYQQILGQGPKLLIQFQNNGVVDDSQLPKDRFSAERLKGVDSTLKIQPAKLEDSAVYLCASSRPTSGSYEQYFGPGTRLTVT.

This clonotype has only a few counts. V and J are TRBV10-1 and TRBJ1-1, with D hard to call. The CDR3 length is 13 residues. The germline gives CDR1 WNHNN, CDR2 SYGVQD (reference sequence). V lost 5 bases, J lost 5 bases, and 12 bases lay in between. The CDR3 loop is CASSHSLGTEAFF. The CDR3 bases are TGCGCCAGCAGTCACAGCCTGGGGACTGAAGCTTTCTTT.

The CDR3 bases are TGTGCCACCTCCCCCCCCGCCAGGAACGAGCAGTACTTC. Its translation is CATSPPARNEQYF. This rearrangement joins TRBV3-1 to TRBJ2-7; no reliable D call. The CDR3 sequence is 13 residues long. The germline V and J ends were trimmed by 10 bases and 5 bases, with 18 bases remaining between them. The germline CDR1 and CDR2 sequences are LGHDT and YNNKEL (reference sequence).

The chain uses TRBV11-2 and TRBJ1-2; the D is unclear. The V end was cut by 7 bases, the J end by 2 bases, with 20 bases between. Germline V lookup: CDR1 SGHAT, CDR2 FQNNGV. This CDR3 spans 16 amino acids. CDR3 amino acids: CASIENGLLGNYGYTF. CDR3 DNA: TGTGCCAGCATTGAGAACGGACTCTTAGGCAACTATGGCTACACCTTC. Full variable domain (remainder filled in from reference TRBV11-2 and TRBJ1-2): EAGVAQSPRYKIIEKRQSVAFWCNPISGHATLYWYQQILGQGPKLLIQFQNNGVVDDSQLPKDRFSAERLKGVDSTLKIQPAKLEDSAVYLCASIENGLLGNYGYTFGSGTRLTVV.

In this sample, this clonotype turned up many times. The rearrangement joins TRBV5-4 to TRBJ1-2; 7 nucleotides line up with TRBD1. This CDR3 is built from 14 residues. The V gene end was trimmed by 4 bases and the J gene end by 5 bases; junction bases not matched to a gene: 8. Germline V lookup: CDR1 SGHNT, CDR2 YYREEE (reference sequence). The CDR3 sequence: CASSVDRVRYGYTF. As DNA, the CDR3 is TGTGCCAGCAGCGTCGACAGGGTTCGGTATGGCTACACCTTC.

There are a few counts of this clonotype. The chain recombines TRBV19 with TRBJ2-1; a weak D match, TRBD1 (6 bases). The CDR3 is 14 amino acids. Germline V gene sequence: CDR1 LNHDA, CDR2 SQIVND (reference sequence). V was pared by 8 bases and J by 7 bases, with 18 bases between. CDR3 DNA: TGTGCCAGTCAAAGACAGGCCGGGGATAATGAGCAGTTCTTC. Encoded protein: CASQRQAGDNEQFF. Using reference TRBV19 and TRBJ2-1 for the parts outside the CDR3, the full variable domain is DGGITQSPKYLFRKEGQNVTLSCEQNLNHDAMYWYRQDPGQGLRLIYYSQIVNDFQKGDIAEGYSVSREKKESFPLTVTSAQKNPTAFYLCASQRQAGDNEQFFGPGTRLTVL.

The genes are TRBV20-1 and TRBJ2-7; D may be TRBD2 (5 bases). CDR1 is DFQATT, CDR2 SNEGSKA, per germline (reference sequence). This CDR3 is built from 14 residues. V dropped 3 bases and J dropped 3 bases, with 15 bases sitting between them. Here the CDR3 reads CSASWAGSLYEQYF. DNA of the CDR3: TGCAGTGCTAGTTGGGCGGGCTCACTCTACGAGCAGTACTTC.

This clonotype was counted at least ten times. This chain connects TRBV25-1 to TRBJ2-1, with D maybe TRBD2 (6 bases). This CDR3 comprises 17 residues. V was shortened by 1 base and J by 7 bases, with 20 bases between the two germline ends. The germline CDR1 and CDR2 sequences are MGHDK and SYGVNS. Written as DNA, the CDR3 is TGTGCCAGCAGTGAATTGGGTAGCGGCACTATGGGAAATGAGCAGTTCTTC. This encodes CASSELGSGTMGNEQFF.

The CDR3 region has the DNA TGTGCCAGCAGTGAAGACGGCGGGGGCAATCAGCCCCAGCATTTT. Translating it yields CASSEDGGGNQPQHF. The chain recombines TRBV6-1 with TRBJ1-5; D uncertain. In germline, CDR1 is MNHNS, CDR2 SASEGT. With 1 base removed from V and 2 bases from J, the gap between germline ends came to 9 bases. This CDR3 is built from 15 residues.

This clonotype appeared many times. The chain employs TRBV28 and TRBJ2-7, with 8 bases lining up with TRBD2. Unmatched junction bases numbered 6, after V lost 7 bases and J lost 4 bases. This CDR3 is 13 amino acids long. The germline CDR1 and CDR2 sequences are MDHEN and SYDVKM. The CDR3 coding sequence is TGTGCCAGCAATGACGGGAGGGGTTACGAGCAGTACTTC. It translates to CASNDGRGYEQYF. The complete variable domain, with remaining parts taken from reference TRBV28 and TRBJ2-7, reads DVKVTQSSRYLVKRTGEKVFLECVQDMDHENMFWYRQDPGLGLRLIYFSYDVKMKEKGDIPEGYSVSREKKERFSLILESASTNQTSMYLCASNDGRGYEQYFGPGTRLTVT.

This chain joins TRBV6-5 and TRBJ2-7; TRBD1 might be the D (5 bases). Germline CDR1 and CDR2: MNHEY and SVGAGI. This CDR3 comprises 14 residues. V was trimmed by 1 base and J by 0 bases, leaving 7 bases between them. The CDR3 loop reads CASSYWGSSYEQYF. The CDR3 bases are TGTGCCAGCAGTTACTGGGGCAGCTCCTACGAGCAGTACTTC.

J is TRBJ2-5 and V is TRBV7-9; D ambiguous. Per germline, CDR1 SEHNR and CDR2 FQNEAQ (reference sequence). The CDR3 runs 12 residues. V lost 5 bases and J lost 8, with 12 bases in between. The CDR3 nucleotides are TGTGCCAGCAGCCCCTCTATGGGTACCCAGTACTTC. Its translation: CASSPSMGTQYF.

J is TRBJ1-4 and V is TRBV6-1; no reliable D call. Deletions cut 7 bases from V and 3 bases from J, with 21 bases between. Germline V gives CDR1 MNHNS, CDR2 SASEGT. The CDR3 totals 17 residues. As DNA, the CDR3 is TGTGCCAGCACCGGAGCGGGTTTTGGGGTATCTAATGAAAAACTGTTTTTT. This encodes CASTGAGFGVSNEKLFF.

The CDR3 DNA is TGTGCCAGCAGTCCTTTCCAGCGGGACCACACAGATACGCAGTATTTT. This encodes CASSPFQRDHTDTQYF. The chain carries TRBV6-2 or TRBV6-3 and TRBJ2-3; 7 bases match TRBD2. Germline lookup yields CDR1 MNHEY and CDR2 SVGEGT. This CDR3 is built from 16 residues. J was trimmed by 2 bases and V by 5 bases; bases with no gene match: 10.

This clonotype was observed a few times. V and J are TRBV5-4 and TRBJ1-2, with D unresolved. The CDR3 contains 14 residues. V lost 4 bases and J lost 3, with 13 bases in between. The germline gives CDR1 SGHNT, CDR2 YYREEE (reference sequence). The CDR3 region is CASSVDQEYYGYTF. CDR3 sequence (DNA): TGTGCCAGCAGCGTAGACCAGGAATACTATGGCTACACCTTC.

This clonotype was observed at least ten times. The rearrangement uses TRBV7-2 and TRBJ2-7; the match to TRBD2 covers 10 bases. The germline CDR1 and CDR2 sequences are SGHTA and FQGNSA. With 5 bases clipped from V and 4 bases from J, the junction kept 5 bases outside the gene matches. This CDR3 contains 14 residues. The CDR3 reads CASSPTSGKYEQYF. The CDR3 nucleotides read TGTGCCAGCAGCCCTACTAGCGGGAAGTACGAGCAGTACTTC.

This clonotype was seen repeatedly, ten times or more. The rearrangement links TRBV11-2 to TRBJ1-5, with D possibly being TRBD1 (6 bases). V lost 5 bases, J lost 3 bases, and 11 bases lay in between. In germline, CDR1 is SGHAT, CDR2 FQNNGV. CDR3 size: 14 residues. CDR3 DNA sequence: TGTGCCAGCAGCGGTACAGGGTACAATCAGCCCCAGCATTTT. This gives the protein CASSGTGYNQPQHF.

This clonotype was counted many times. The chain is built from TRBV2 and TRBJ2-1, with D perhaps TRBD2 (7 bases). There are 15 residues in the CDR3. The germline V gene has CDR1 SNHLY and CDR2 FYNNEI. Trimming removed 2 bases from V and 6 bases from J, with 14 bases in between. In nucleotides, the CDR3 is TGTGCCAGCAGTGAACCCGGACTAGGGGGCAATGAGCAGTTCTTC. Encoded protein: CASSEPGLGGNEQFF. The variable domain in full, completed from reference TRBV2 and TRBJ2-1, reads EPEVTQTPSHQVTQMGQEVILRCVPISNHLYFYWYRQILGQKVEFLVSFYNNEISEKSEIFDDQFSVERPDGSNFTLKIRSTKLEDSAMYFCASSEPGLGGNEQFFGPGTRLTVL.

V and J are TRBV2 and TRBJ1-1; no clear D gene. The CDR3 is 12 residues long. V was shortened by 2 bases and J by 5 bases, with 6 bases between the two germline ends. Per the germline V gene, CDR1 is SNHLY and CDR2 is FYNNEI. CDR3 coding DNA: TGTGCCAGCAGTGAAAGAGGGACTGAAGCTTTCTTT. Its protein product is CASSERGTEAFF.

J is TRBJ2-1 and V is TRBV11-2, with 14 bases aligning to TRBD2. The CDR3 is 19 residues long. In germline, CDR1 is SGHAT, CDR2 FQNNGV. V gave up 4 bases and J gave up 0 bases; unmatched junction bases: 8. Here the CDR3 reads CASSSGLAGGPSSYNEQFF. DNA for the CDR3: TGTGCCAGCAGCTCCGGACTAGCGGGGGGCCCGAGCTCCTACAATGAGCAGTTCTTC.

The chain links TRBV11-2 to TRBJ2-1; no reliable D call. The CDR3 runs to 15 residues. Germline-derived CDR1 and CDR2 are SGHAT and FQNNGV. The ends were cut back, 4 bases at V and 2 bases at J, with 12 bases in the middle. CDR3 in amino acids: CASSSQVAAYNEQFF. CDR3 bases: TGTGCCAGCAGCTCCCAAGTAGCTGCCTACAATGAGCAGTTCTTC. Together with reference TRBV11-2 and TRBJ2-1, the CDR3 gives the full variable domain: EAGVAQSPRYKIIEKRQSVAFWCNPISGHATLYWYQQILGQGPKLLIQFQNNGVVDDSQLPKDRFSAERLKGVDSTLKIQPAKLEDSAVYLCASSSQVAAYNEQFFGPGTRLTVL.

The chain recombines TRBV7-2 with TRBJ1-6; perhaps TRBD1 as D (6 bases). Germline V lookup: CDR1 SGHTA, CDR2 FQGNSA. The CDR3 spans 14 residues. V was trimmed by 6 bases and J by 13 bases, leaving 19 bases between them. This chain's CDR3 is CASSYGDRSRPLHF. The CDR3 bases are TGTGCCAGCAGTTACGGTGACAGGTCACGTCCCCTCCACTTT.

This clonotype turned up a few times. The rearrangement uses TRBV28 and TRBJ2-3; TRBD2 might be the D (8 bases). The CDR3 extends over 15 amino acids. Germline V lookup: CDR1 MDHEN, CDR2 SYDVKM. V lost 2 bases and J 6 bases, leaving 15 bases between the germline ends. DNA for the CDR3: TGTGCCAGCAGTTTAACGGGGGGGGGACAGGATACGCAGTATTTT. Protein product: CASSLTGGGQDTQYF.